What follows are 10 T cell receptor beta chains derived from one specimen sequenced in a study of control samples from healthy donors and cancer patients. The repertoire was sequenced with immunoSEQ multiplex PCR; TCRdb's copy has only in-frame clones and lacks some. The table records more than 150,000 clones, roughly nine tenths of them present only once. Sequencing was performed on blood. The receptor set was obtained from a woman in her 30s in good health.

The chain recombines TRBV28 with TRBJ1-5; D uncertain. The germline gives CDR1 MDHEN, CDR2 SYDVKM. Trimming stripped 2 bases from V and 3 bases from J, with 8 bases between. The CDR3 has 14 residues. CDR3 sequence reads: CASSLGRNNQPQHF. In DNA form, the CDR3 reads TGTGCCAGCAGTTTAGGACGGAACAATCAGCCCCAGCATTTT.

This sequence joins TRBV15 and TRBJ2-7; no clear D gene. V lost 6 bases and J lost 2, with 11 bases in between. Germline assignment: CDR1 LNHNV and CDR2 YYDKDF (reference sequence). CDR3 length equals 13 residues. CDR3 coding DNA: TGTGCCACCAGGACCGTCGGCGCCTACGAGCAGTACTTC. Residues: CATRTVGAYEQYF.

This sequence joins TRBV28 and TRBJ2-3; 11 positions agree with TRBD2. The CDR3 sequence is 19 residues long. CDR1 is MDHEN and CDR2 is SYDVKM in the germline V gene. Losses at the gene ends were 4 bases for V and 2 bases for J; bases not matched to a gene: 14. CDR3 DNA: TGTGCCAGCAGTTGGGGGCAGGGCTTAGCGGGAGGGATCACAGATACGCAGTATTTT. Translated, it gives CASSWGQGLAGGITDTQYF.

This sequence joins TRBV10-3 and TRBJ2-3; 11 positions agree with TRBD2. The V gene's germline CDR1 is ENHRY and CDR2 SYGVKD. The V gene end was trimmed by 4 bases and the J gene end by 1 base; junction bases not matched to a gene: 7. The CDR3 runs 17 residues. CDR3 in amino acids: CAISVSLAGAGTDTQYF. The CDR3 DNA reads TGTGCCATCAGTGTCTCACTAGCGGGAGCAGGCACAGATACGCAGTATTTT.

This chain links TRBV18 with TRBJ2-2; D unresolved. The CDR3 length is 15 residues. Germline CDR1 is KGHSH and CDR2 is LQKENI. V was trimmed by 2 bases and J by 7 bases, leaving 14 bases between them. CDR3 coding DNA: TGTGCCAGCTCACCATTTCTGGGCGTGGACGGGGAGCTGTTTTTT. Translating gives CASSPFLGVDGELFF.

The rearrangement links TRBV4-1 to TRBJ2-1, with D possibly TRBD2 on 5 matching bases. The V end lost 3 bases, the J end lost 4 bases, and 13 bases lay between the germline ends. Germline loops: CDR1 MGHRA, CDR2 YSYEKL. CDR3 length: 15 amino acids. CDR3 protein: CASSHGGLRYNEQFF. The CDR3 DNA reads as TGCGCCAGCAGCCACGGCGGGCTCAGGTACAATGAGCAGTTCTTC.

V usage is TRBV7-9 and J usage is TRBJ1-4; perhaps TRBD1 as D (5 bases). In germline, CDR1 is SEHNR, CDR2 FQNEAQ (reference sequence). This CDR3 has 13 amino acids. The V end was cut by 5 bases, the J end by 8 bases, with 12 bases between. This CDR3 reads CASSLGTVEKLFF. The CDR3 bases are TGTGCCAGCAGCCTCGGGACGGTCGAAAAACTGTTTTTT.

CDR3 nucleotides: TGTGCCAGCAGTGAAGTTCAGGGGGCGAGGCTGGATACGCAGTATTTT. The encoded protein is CASSEVQGARLDTQYF. The chain is built from TRBV6-1 and TRBJ2-3; 8 bases map to TRBD1. In germline, CDR1 is MNHNS, CDR2 SASEGT. V lost 1 base and J lost 6; bases outside the gene matches: 9. This CDR3 is built from 16 residues.

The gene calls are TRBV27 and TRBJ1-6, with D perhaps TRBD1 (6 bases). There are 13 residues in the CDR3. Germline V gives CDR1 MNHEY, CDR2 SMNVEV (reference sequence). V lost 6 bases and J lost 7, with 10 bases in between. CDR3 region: CASRAGANSPLHF. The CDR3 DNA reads TGTGCCAGCAGGGCAGGGGCCAATTCACCCCTCCACTTT.

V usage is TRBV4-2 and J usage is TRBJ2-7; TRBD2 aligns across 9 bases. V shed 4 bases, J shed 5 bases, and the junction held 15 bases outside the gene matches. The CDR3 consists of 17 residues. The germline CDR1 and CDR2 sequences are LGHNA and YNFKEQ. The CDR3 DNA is TGTGCCAGCAGCCCCCCTATGGAGCGGGAGGTCGGGAACGAGCAGTACTTC. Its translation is CASSPPMEREVGNEQYF.